This TCR beta chain is from a study of shared clonotypes between healthy human individuals. Study-wide background: CD4 naive and CD4 memory each took three plates per donor, while CD8 naive took two and CD8 memory one. General study results and limits: Naive subsets, compared against memory subsets, generally had larger estimated richness values.

Libraries were prepared by immunoSEQ multiplex PCR; TCRdb keeps only in-frame clonotypes and omits some of them. The top ten hold around 24% of the sample, which has under 1 million clones, around 92% seen once. Germline V lookup: CDR1 MDHEN, CDR2 SYDVKM. CDR3 length: 16 residues. Unmatched junction bases numbered 13, after V lost 5 bases and J lost 5 bases. Naive CD8 cells, CD45RO-negative and positively selected for CCR7, excluded terminally differentiated effector memory CD45RA+ cells. As for this clone: Antigen specificity is unknown.

J is TRBJ1-1 and V is TRBV28; 8 bases match TRBD1. Sequenced sample: naive CD8+ T cells sorted from blood. The source is a man aged 25 to 45 in good health. CDR3 nucleotide sequence: TGTGCCAGCAGTCCTACGTGGACAGGGTTGTGGACTGAAGCTTTCTTT. This codes for CASSPTWTGLWTEAFF.